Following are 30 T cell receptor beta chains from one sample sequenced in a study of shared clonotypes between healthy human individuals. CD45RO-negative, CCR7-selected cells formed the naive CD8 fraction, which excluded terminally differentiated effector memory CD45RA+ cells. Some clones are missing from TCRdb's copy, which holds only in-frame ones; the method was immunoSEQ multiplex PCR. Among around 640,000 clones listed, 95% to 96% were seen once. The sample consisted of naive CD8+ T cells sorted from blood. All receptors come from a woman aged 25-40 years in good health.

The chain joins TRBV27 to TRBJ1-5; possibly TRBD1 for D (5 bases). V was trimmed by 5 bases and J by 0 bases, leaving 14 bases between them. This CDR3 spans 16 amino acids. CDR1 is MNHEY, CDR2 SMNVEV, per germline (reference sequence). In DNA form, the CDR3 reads TGTGCCAGCAGTCCTAAGGGGTCCCTTAGCAATCAGCCCCAGCATTTT. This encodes CASSPKGSLSNQPQHF.

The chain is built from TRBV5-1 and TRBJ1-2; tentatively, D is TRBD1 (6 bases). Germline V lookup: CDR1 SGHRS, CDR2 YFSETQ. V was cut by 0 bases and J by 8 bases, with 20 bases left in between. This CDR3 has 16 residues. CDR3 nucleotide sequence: TGCGCCAGCAGCTTGGATATTCAGGGGAGCGGGGTAGGCTACACCTTC. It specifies CASSLDIQGSGVGYTF.

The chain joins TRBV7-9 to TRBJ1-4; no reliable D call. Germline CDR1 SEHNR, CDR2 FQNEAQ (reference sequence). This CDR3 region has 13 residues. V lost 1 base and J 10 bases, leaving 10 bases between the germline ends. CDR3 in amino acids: CASSLGAEGKLFF. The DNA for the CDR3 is TGTGCCAGCAGCTTAGGAGCCGAGGGAAAACTGTTTTTT.

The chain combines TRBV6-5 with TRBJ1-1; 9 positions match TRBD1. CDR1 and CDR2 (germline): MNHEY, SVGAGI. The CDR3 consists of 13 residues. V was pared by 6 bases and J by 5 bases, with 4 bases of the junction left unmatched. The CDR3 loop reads CASSRGTGTEAFF. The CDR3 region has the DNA TGTGCCAGCAGCCGGGGGACAGGGACTGAAGCTTTCTTT.

In nucleotides, the CDR3 is TGCAGCGTTGGAAGGTCAGGAACTAGCACAGATACGCAGTATTTT. This codes for CSVGRSGTSTDTQYF. V is TRBV29-1 and J is TRBJ2-3; D gene uncertain. This CDR3 comprises 15 residues. CDR1 is SQVTM and CDR2 is ANQGSEA in the germline V gene. Between the trimmed V and J ends, which lost 4 bases and 0 bases, there was a span of 14 bases.

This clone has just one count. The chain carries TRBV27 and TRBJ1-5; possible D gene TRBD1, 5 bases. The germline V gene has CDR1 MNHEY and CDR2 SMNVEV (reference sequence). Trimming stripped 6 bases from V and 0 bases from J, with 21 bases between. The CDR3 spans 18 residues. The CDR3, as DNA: TGTGCCAGCAGCCCAACAGGCTTCACCGCTAATAGCAATCAGCCCCAGCATTTT. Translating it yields CASSPTGFTANSNQPQHF.

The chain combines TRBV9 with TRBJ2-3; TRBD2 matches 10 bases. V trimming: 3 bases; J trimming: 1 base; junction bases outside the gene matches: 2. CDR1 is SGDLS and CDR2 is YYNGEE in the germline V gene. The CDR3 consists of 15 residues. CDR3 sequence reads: CASSAGTSGTDTQYF. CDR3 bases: TGTGCCAGCAGCGCCGGGACTAGCGGCACAGATACGCAGTATTTT. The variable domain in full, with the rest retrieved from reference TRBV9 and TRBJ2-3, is DSGVTQTPKHLITATGQRVTLRCSPRSGDLSVYWYQQSLDQGLQFLIQYYNGEERAKGNILERFSAQQFPDLHSELNLSSLELGDSALYFCASSAGTSGTDTQYFGPGTRLTVL.

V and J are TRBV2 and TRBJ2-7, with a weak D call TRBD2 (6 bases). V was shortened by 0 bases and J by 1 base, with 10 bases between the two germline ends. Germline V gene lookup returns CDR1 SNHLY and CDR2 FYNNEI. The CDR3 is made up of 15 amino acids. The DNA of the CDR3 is TGTGCCAGCAGTGAAGCTCGGGGGATTTCCTACGAGCAGTACTTC. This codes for CASSEARGISYEQYF.

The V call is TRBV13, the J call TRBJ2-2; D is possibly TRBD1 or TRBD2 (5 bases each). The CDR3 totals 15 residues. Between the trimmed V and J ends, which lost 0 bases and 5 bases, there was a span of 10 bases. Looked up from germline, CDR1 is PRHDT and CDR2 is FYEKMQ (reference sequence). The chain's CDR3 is CASSLGRAGTGELFF. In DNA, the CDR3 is TGTGCCAGCAGCTTAGGCAGGGCGGGTACCGGGGAGCTGTTTTTT.

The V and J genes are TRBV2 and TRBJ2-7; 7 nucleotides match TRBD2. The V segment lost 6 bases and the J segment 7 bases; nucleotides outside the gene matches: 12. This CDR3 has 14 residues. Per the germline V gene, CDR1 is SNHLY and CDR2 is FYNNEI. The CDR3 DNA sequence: TGTGCCAGCAGCGTGACTAGCCGCTCGATGGAGCAGTACTTC. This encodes CASSVTSRSMEQYF.

For the CDR3, the DNA is TGTGCCAGCAGCTTGGCCTTAGGGACGAACACTGAAGCTTTCTTT. It specifies CASSLALGTNTEAFF. The chain is built from TRBV5-4 and TRBJ1-1; TRBD1 is a possible D gene (5 bases). The CDR3 is 15 residues long. V lost 0 bases and J 1 base, leaving 10 bases between the germline ends. Germline lookup yields CDR1 SGHNT and CDR2 YYREEE (reference sequence). Based on the CDR3 plus reference TRBV5-4 and TRBJ1-1, the full variable domain is ETGVTQSPTHLIKTRGQQVTLRCSSQSGHNTVSWYQQALGQGPQFIFQYYREEENGRGNFPPRFSGLQFPNYSSELNVNALELDDSALYLCASSLALGTNTEAFFGQGTRLTVV.

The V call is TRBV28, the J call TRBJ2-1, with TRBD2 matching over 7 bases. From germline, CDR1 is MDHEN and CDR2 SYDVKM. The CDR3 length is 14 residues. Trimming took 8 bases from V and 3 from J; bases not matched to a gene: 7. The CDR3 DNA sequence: TGTGCCAGCTATGCGGGAGATTACTACAATGAGCAGTTCTTC. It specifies CASYAGDYYNEQFF.

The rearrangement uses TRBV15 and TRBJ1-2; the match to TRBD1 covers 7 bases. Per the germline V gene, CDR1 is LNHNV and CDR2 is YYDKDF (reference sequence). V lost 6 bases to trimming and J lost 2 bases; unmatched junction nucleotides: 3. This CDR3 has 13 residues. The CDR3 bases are TGTGCCACCAGGCCGACAGGGAACTATGGCTACACCTTC. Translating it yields CATRPTGNYGYTF.

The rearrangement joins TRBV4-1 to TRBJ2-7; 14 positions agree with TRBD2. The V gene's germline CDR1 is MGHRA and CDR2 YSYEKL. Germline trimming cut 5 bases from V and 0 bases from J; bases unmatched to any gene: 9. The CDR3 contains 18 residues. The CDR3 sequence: CASSEGLAGVYSSYEQYF. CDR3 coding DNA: TGCGCCAGCAGCGAGGGACTAGCGGGAGTTTATAGCTCCTACGAGCAGTACTTC.

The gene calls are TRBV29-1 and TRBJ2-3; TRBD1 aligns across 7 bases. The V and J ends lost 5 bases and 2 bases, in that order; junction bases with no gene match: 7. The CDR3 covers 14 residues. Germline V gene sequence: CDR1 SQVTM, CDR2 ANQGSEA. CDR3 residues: CSVNRGDYTDTQYF. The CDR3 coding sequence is TGCAGCGTTAACAGGGGCGACTACACAGATACGCAGTATTTT.

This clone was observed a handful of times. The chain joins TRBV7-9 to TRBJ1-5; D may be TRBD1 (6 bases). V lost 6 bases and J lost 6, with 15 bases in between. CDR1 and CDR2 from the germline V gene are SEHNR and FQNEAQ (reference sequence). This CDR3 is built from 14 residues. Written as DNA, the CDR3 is TGTGCCAGCAGTAATACAGGGTTAGGTCAGCCCCAGCATTTT. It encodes CASSNTGLGQPQHF.

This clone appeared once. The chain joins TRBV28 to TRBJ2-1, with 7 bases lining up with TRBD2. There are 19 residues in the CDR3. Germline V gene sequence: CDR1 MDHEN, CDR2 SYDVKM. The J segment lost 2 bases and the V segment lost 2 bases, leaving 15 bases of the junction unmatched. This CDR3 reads CASSLVWLAGKKTYNEQFF. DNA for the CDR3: TGTGCCAGCAGTTTAGTTTGGTTAGCGGGCAAGAAGACCTACAATGAGCAGTTCTTC.

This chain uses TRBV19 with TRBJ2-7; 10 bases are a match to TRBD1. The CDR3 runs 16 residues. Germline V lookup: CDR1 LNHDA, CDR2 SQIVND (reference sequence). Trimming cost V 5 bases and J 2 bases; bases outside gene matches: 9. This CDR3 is CASSSSSGTGAYEQYF. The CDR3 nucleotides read TGTGCCAGTAGTTCGTCGAGCGGGACAGGGGCCTACGAGCAGTACTTC.

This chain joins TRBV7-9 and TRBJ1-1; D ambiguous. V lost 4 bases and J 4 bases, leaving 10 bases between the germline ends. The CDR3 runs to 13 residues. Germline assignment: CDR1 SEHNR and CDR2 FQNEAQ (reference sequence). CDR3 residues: CASSSSSSTEAFF. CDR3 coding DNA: TGTGCCAGCAGCTCTTCAAGTTCCACTGAAGCTTTCTTT.

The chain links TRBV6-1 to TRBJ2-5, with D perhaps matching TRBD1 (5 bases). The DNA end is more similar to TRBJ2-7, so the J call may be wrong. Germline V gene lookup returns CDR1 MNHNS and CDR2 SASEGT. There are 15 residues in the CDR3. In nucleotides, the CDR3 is TGTGCCAGCAGTGAGGTGGACATAGTTACCTACGAGCAGTACTTC. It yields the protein CASSEVDIVTYEQYF.

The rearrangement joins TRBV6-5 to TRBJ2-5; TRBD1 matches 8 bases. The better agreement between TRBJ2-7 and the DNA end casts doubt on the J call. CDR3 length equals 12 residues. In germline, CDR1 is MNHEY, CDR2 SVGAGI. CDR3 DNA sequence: TGTGCCAGCAGAACAGGGGGCTACGAGCAGTACTTC. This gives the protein CASRTGGYEQYF.

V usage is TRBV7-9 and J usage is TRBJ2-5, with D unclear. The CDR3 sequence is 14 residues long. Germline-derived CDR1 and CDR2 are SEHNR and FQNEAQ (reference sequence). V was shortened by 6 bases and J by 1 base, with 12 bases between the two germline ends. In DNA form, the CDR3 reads TGTGCCAGCAGTTTCGACAACCTCCAAGAGACCCAGTACTTC. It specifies CASSFDNLQETQYF.

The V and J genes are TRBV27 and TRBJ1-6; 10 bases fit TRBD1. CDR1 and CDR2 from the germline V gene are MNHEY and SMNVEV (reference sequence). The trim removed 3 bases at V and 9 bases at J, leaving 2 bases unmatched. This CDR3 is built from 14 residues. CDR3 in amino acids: CASSFGTGVSPLHF. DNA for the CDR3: TGTGCCAGCAGTTTTGGGACAGGGGTTTCACCCCTCCACTTT.

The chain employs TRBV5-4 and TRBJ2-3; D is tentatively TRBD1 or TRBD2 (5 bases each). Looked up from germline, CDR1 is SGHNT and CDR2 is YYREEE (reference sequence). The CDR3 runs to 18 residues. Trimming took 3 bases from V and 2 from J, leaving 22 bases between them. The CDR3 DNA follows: TGTGCCAGCAGCTCCCGGGACGGCCTTAAACCCCCCACAGATACGCAGTATTTT. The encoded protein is CASSSRDGLKPPTDTQYF.

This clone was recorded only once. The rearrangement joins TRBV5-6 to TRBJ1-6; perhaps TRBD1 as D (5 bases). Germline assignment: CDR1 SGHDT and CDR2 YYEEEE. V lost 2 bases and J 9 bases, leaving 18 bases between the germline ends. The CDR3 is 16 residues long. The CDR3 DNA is TGTGCCAGCAGCTTAAGAGCGATGGGGGAGAGTTCACCCCTCCACTTT. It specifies CASSLRAMGESSPLHF. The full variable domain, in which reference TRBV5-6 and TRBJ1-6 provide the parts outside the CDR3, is DAGVTQSPTHLIKTRGQQVTLRCSPKSGHDTVSWYQQALGQGPQFIFQYYEEEERQRGNFPDRFSGHQFPNYSSELNVNALLLGDSALYLCASSLRAMGESSPLHFGNGTRLTVT.

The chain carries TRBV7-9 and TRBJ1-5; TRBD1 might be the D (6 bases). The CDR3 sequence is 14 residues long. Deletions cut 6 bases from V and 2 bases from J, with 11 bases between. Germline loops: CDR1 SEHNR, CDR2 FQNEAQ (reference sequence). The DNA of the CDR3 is TGTGCCAGCAGGGCCGCAGGGGGCAATCAGCCCCAGCATTTT. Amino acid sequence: CASRAAGGNQPQHF. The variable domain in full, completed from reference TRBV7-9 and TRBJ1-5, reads DTGVSQNPRHKITKRGQNVTFRCDPISEHNRLYWYRQTLGQGPEFLTYFQNEAQLEKSRLLSDRFSAERPKGSFSTLEIQRTEQGDSAMYLCASRAAGGNQPQHFGDGTRLSIL.

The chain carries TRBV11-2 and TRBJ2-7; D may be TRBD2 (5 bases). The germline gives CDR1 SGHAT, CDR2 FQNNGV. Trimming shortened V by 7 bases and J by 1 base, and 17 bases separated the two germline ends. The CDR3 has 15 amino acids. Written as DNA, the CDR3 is TGTGCCAGCACTCAAAGGGCTAGCCGGTCCTACGAGCAGTACTTC. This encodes CASTQRASRSYEQYF.

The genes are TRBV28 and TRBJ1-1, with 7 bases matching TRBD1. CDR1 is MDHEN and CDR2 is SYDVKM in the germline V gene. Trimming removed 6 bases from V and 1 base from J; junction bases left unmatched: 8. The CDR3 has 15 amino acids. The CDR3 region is CASSSGTETNTEAFF. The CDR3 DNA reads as TGTGCCAGCAGCTCCGGGACAGAAACGAACACTGAAGCTTTCTTT.

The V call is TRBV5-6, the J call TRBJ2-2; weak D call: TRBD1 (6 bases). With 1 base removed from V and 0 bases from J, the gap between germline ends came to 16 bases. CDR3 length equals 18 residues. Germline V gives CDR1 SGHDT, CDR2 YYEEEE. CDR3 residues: CASSLRAAGTSNTGELFF. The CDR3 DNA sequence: TGTGCCAGCAGCTTGCGCGCGGCCGGGACATCGAACACCGGGGAGCTGTTTTTT.

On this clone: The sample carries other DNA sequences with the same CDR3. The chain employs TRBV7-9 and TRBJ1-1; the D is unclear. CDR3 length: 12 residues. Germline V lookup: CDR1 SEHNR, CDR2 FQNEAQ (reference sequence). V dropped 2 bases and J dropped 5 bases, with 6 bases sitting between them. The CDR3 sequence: CASSLPGTEAFF. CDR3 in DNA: TGTGCCAGCAGCTTACCGGGAACTGAAGCTTTCTTT.